The sequence of this TCR beta chain was determined in a study of blood T cell repertoires in COVID-19. In the study overall: From the United States, Italy and Spain came samples of acute and convalescent COVID-19. Sources were T cells, B-cell-depleted T cells, or PBMCs; the material itself was cDNA or gDNA.

Original data processing: Cell counts per sample came from amplifying reference gene primers. The method was immunoSEQ multiplex PCR; TCRdb's version includes in-frame clones alone and lacks a portion of them. V and J calls and clone size are given by that table; D and trimming were obtained from the DNA. The table lists 100,000 to 150,000 clones, roughly 80% of them singletons, with 16% in the top ten. This clonotype was obtained from a woman in her forties or fifties with acute or convalescent COVID-19. The sequenced sample was peripheral blood.

The CDR3 loop reads CASTRTGVYGYTF. Written as DNA, the CDR3 is TGTGCCAGCACCCGGACAGGCGTTTATGGCTACACCTTC. The rearrangement joins TRBV6-5 to TRBJ1-2; the match to TRBD1 covers 7 bases. CDR1 and CDR2 from the germline V gene are MNHEY and SVGAGI. The CDR3 contains 13 residues. J lost 5 bases, V lost 7 bases, and 7 bases had no gene match.